This T cell receptor beta chain came from a study of blood T cell repertoires in COVID-19 (dated by TCRdb to the early 2020s). Looking at the study overall: Collaborator samples came from the United States, Italy and Spain and covered acute and convalescent phases of COVID-19. Deeply sampled blood TCRbeta repertoires from subjects exposed to, actively infected with, or recovered from COVID-19 were included in the dataset. The sample metadata nearly always contained a de-identified subject ID, COVID-19 status, age in years and sex. The repertoires were released in a freely available public database intended as a resource for research on the immune response to SARS-CoV-2. The prospective study material was composed of cDNA or gDNA derived from T cells, B-cell-depleted T cells, or PBMCs. Where available, HLA class I and class II types were taken from metadata supplied by the sample provider and were not determined by assay-based typing. The samples were drawn from two sources: the first 160 participants of the ongoing ImmuneRACE study, and approximately 1,300 subjects contributed by 6 global collaborators.

TCRbeta CDR3 regions were amplified from genomic DNA by means of the immunoSEQ Assay, a bias-controlled multiplex PCR. The original methods were these. Nucleated cell counts per sample were estimated from amplification of reference gene primers within the assay. To quantify the absolute abundance of each unique TCRbeta CDR3 rearrangement, sequence reads were collapsed and filtered. Productive Simpson clonality was computed per sample as the square root of Simpson's diversity index over productive rearrangements. This immuneACCESS table, as held by TCRdb, lists in-frame sequences with V and J called but not all clones. Of the missing ones, under half trace to an unresolved V gene in checked studies; the others have no known cause. That table supplies the V and J calls and clone size; D and trimming were determined from the DNA. For this sample there are 200,000 to 250,000 clones; 80% to 90% appear just once. In total, the top ten clones hold more than 3.5% of the sample.

Enrolling through a virtual design, the prospective study's participants ranged in age from roughly 18 to 89 years and lived across roughly 23 United States geographic areas. To assign participants to cohorts, the prospective study relied on clinical history that participants themselves reported in a screening survey and a study questionnaire. In the prospective study, mobile phlebotomists collected whole blood, serum and a nasopharyngeal or oropharyngeal swab from each participant. Additional blood draws and questionnaires over an approximately 2-month period could optionally be provided by prospective study participants. Before DNA extraction, blood samples from the prospective study were shipped at room temperature or frozen. Overall results and qualifications from the work: Clinical and demographic metadata were provided uncurated, with the amount varying by source and participant.

Regarding this clone: It has no known antigen specificity. Base qualities are not at hand, and no much larger clone is one base apart.

The CDR3 measures 15 amino acids from cysteine to phenylalanine. The sequence is cut down to CDR3 DNA, 45 bases in frame from base 1. Via the germline V gene, CDR1 is SGDLS and CDR2 YYNGEE. Cut back by 3 bases and 2 bases, the V and J ends lie 12 bases apart. This chain joins TRBV9 to TRBJ1-3; the D gene is possibly TRBD1, with 6 bases matching. This receptor was identified in a woman between 40 and 50 years old with acute COVID-19. Sequencing was done on a sample of PBMCs or T cells enriched from blood (not recorded which). The encoded CDR3 is CASSANGQTGNTIYF. In nucleotide form, the sequence is TGTGCCAGCAGCGCAAATGGACAGACTGGAAACACCATATATTTT. Extended through the reference TRBV9 and TRBJ1-3 proteins, this CDR3 yields the full variable domain: DSGVTQTPKHLITATGQRVTLRCSPRSGDLSVYWYQQSLDQGLQFLIQYYNGEERAKGNILERFSAQQFPDLHSELNLSSLELGDSALYFCASSANGQTGNTIYFGEGSWLTVV.